These 18 T cell receptor beta chains originate from one sample sequenced in a study of response to subunit inactivated influenza vaccine. TCRdb re-called the RT-PCR reads through MiXCR, storing one row per CDR3 protein. The sample carries 530,000 or so distinct CDR3 sequences, roughly 10% recorded once. Source: PBMCs from blood, taken on the day of vaccination. These receptors all stem from a man between 50 and 59 years old who received an inactivated influenza vaccine.

V usage is TRBV4-3 and J usage is TRBJ2-7, with TRBD1 identical over 7 bases. CDR3 length equals 16 residues. The germline V gene has CDR1 LGHNA and CDR2 YSLEER. V lost 0 bases, J lost 2 bases, and 7 bases stayed unmatched. CDR3 residues: CASSQDLATGTYEQYF. In DNA form, the CDR3 reads TGCGCCAGCAGCCAAGATCTTGCGACAGGGACCTACGAGCAGTACTTC.

This clonotype was found a few times. The chain has TRBV20-1 and TRBJ2-1; D uncertain. The CDR3 covers 14 residues. CDR1 and CDR2 (germline): DFQATT, SNEGSKA (reference sequence). V gave up 8 bases and J gave up 3 bases, with 17 bases separating them. As DNA, the CDR3 is TGCAGTCCTCCCTCCCGTAACCTCTACAATGAGCAGTTCTTC. It codes for CSPPSRNLYNEQFF.

The rearrangement joins TRBV7-8 to TRBJ2-1, with 8 bases that match TRBD2. V shed 5 bases and J 7 bases; nucleotides not matched to a gene: 7. CDR1 SGHVS and CDR2 FQNEAQ come from the germline V gene. The CDR3 runs to 14 residues. The CDR3 reads CASSAGLGGNEQFF. CDR3 nucleotides: TGTGCCAGCAGCGCGGGACTAGGAGGGAATGAGCAGTTCTTC.

This chain links TRBV6-5 with TRBJ2-5, with 10 bases matching TRBD2. Trimming at V came to 2 bases and at J to 5 bases, leaving 8 bases not matched to a gene. The V gene's germline CDR1 is MNHEY and CDR2 SVGAGI. The CDR3 consists of 16 residues. CDR3 in DNA: TGTGCCAGCAGTTACGGGGCTAGCGGGAGACGGGAGACCCAGTACTTC. It yields the protein CASSYGASGRRETQYF.

The genes are TRBV6-5 and TRBJ2-7, with 7 bases matching TRBD2. The CDR3 contains 14 residues. Germline V gives CDR1 MNHEY, CDR2 SVGAGI. With V trimmed by 0 bases and J by 3 bases, 2 bases remained unmatched. Here the CDR3 DNA reads TGTGCCAGCAGTTACTCGGCGGGGGACTACGAGCAGTACTTC. Encoded protein: CASSYSAGDYEQYF.

This clonotype was seen more than once but under ten times. The gene calls are TRBV7-6 and TRBJ2-7, with 9 bases fitting TRBD2. The V gene's germline CDR1 is SGHVS and CDR2 FNYEAQ. The CDR3 sequence is 15 residues long. The V and J ends lost 5 bases and 6 bases, in that order; junction bases with no gene match: 11. The CDR3 DNA is TGTGCCAGCAGCCCAGGGGCTAGCGGGATTGCCGAGCAGTACTTC. Its translation: CASSPGASGIAEQYF.

This clonotype came up many times. V usage is TRBV12-3 or TRBV12-4 and J usage is TRBJ2-1, with 7 bases matching TRBD2. Trimming at V came to 3 bases and at J to 5 bases, leaving 7 bases not matched to a gene. This CDR3 contains 15 residues. The CDR3, as DNA: TGTGCCAGCAGTTTGCGGGGGATTAGGGACAATGAGCAGTTCTTC. Amino acid sequence: CASSLRGIRDNEQFF.

The V call is TRBV27, the J call TRBJ1-4; 7 bases match TRBD1. CDR1 is MNHEY and CDR2 is SMNVEV in the germline V gene (reference sequence). The CDR3 runs to 14 residues. V shed 4 bases and J 7 bases; nucleotides not matched to a gene: 6. The CDR3 DNA is TGTGCCAGCAGTTCCCACAGGGGCGGTGAAAAACTGTTTTTT. Amino acid sequence: CASSSHRGGEKLFF.

This clonotype was seen a few times. V usage is TRBV20-1 and J usage is TRBJ2-1; D is tentatively TRBD1 or TRBD2 (5 bases each). Germline V gene data show CDR1 as DFQATT and CDR2 as SNEGSKA (reference sequence). Trimming stripped 6 bases from V and 7 bases from J, with 19 bases between. This CDR3 spans 14 amino acids. For the CDR3, the DNA is TGCAGTGCCGAGGGACCCATGAAAACAAATGAGCAGTTCTTC. Its translation: CSAEGPMKTNEQFF.

The V call is TRBV6-1, the J call TRBJ2-7; TRBD1 agrees at 7 bases. Germline V gives CDR1 MNHNS, CDR2 SASEGT. This CDR3 region has 15 residues. V lost 6 bases, J lost 3 bases, and 11 bases stayed unmatched. CDR3 amino acids: CASSAGTAVSYEQYF. Written as DNA, the CDR3 is TGTGCCAGCAGCGCCGGGACAGCCGTGAGCTACGAGCAGTACTTC.

This chain connects TRBV7-2 to TRBJ1-4; no clear D. The germline V gene encodes CDR1 SGHTA and CDR2 FQGNSA. The CDR3 is made up of 14 amino acids. Trimming shortened V by 4 bases and J by 7 bases, and 13 bases separated the two germline ends. CDR3 nucleotide sequence: TGTGCCAGCAGCTCTCATCCAGGACGTGAAAAACTGTTTTTT. As protein: CASSSHPGREKLFF.

V is TRBV6-1 and J is TRBJ2-2; D remains unclear. This CDR3 has 15 amino acids. The ends were cut back, 4 bases at V and 0 bases at J, with 9 bases in the middle. Germline assignment: CDR1 MNHNS and CDR2 SASEGT. CDR3 protein: CASSGNIANTGELFF. CDR3 nucleotides: TGTGCCAGCAGTGGGAACATCGCGAACACCGGGGAGCTGTTTTTT.

This clonotype was observed many times. The chain couples TRBV19 to TRBJ2-7; the match to TRBD1 covers 8 bases. The V gene's germline CDR1 is LNHDA and CDR2 SQIVND (reference sequence). The V and J ends lost 5 bases and 3 bases, in that order; junction bases with no gene match: 9. CDR3 length: 15 amino acids. The CDR3 reads CASSPGTGPFYEQYF. The CDR3 nucleotides read TGTGCCAGTAGTCCCGGGACAGGCCCTTTCTACGAGCAGTACTTC.

This clonotype was observed many times. This chain connects TRBV4-3 to TRBJ1-1, with D unresolved. V lost 0 bases, J lost 6 bases, and 8 bases lay in between. Germline CDR1 LGHNA, CDR2 YSLEER. The length of the CDR3 is 13 residues. The CDR3 sequence is CASSQDGSSEAFF. Here the CDR3 DNA reads TGCGCCAGCAGCCAAGACGGATCATCTGAAGCTTTCTTT.

This clonotype was found a few times. The chain has TRBV6-5 and TRBJ2-5, with TRBD1 identical over 8 bases. This CDR3 is built from 13 residues. Germline V gene lookup returns CDR1 MNHEY and CDR2 SVGAGI. V dropped 6 bases and J dropped 4; count of bases not matched to a gene: 4. CDR3 nucleotide sequence: TGTGCCAGCAGGTTAGGACAGGGAGAGACCCAGTACTTC. Translation: CASRLGQGETQYF.

This clonotype was picked up many times. The chain couples TRBV5-6 to TRBJ2-7; TRBD2 matches at 9 bases. After removal of 2 bases from V and 2 bases from J, the junction contained 5 bases not matched to a gene. The CDR3 length is 15 residues. Germline V lookup: CDR1 SGHDT, CDR2 YYEEEE. CDR3 DNA: TGTGCCAGCAGCTTACTAGCGGGCCAAACCTACGAGCAGTACTTC. Translation gives CASSLLAGQTYEQYF.

This clonotype showed up just a few times. The CDR3 region is CASSDRNYGYTF. The CDR3 DNA reads as TGTGCCAGCAGCGACAGGAACTATGGCTACACCTTC. J is TRBJ1-2 and V is TRBV2; TRBD1 is a possible D gene (6 bases). Germline CDR1 SNHLY, CDR2 FYNNEI. V gave up 6 bases and J gave up 2 bases, with 7 bases separating them. This CDR3 has 12 amino acids.

There are many counts of this clonotype. V is TRBV9 and J is TRBJ2-1; 10 bases are a match to TRBD2. This CDR3 has 17 residues. CDR1 is SGDLS and CDR2 is YYNGEE in the germline V gene. V shed 3 bases and J 3 bases; nucleotides not matched to a gene: 9. The CDR3 nucleotides are TGTGCCAGCAGCGACTCCCTAGCGGGGGCATACTACAATGAGCAGTTCTTC. Translation gives CASSDSLAGAYYNEQFF.